This T cell receptor (beta chain) emerged from a study of cytomegalovirus exposure and HLA in healthy donors (dated by TCRdb to about 2017). Looking at the study overall: An earlier analysis of approximately 640 of the donors reported about 250 Gb of sequence data and 120 million or so unique TCR beta sequences from around 200 million T cells. An early release covering just under 650 HLA-typed donors comprised roughly 300 gigabases of sequencing data and 85 million to 100 million unique TCR sequences. Of the roughly 390 genotyped donors, 81% were placed in the genetic ancestry cluster associated with self-reported Caucasian donors. The study aimed to test whether cataloging public T cell receptors could reveal signatures of past pathogen exposure. The study used immunosequencing to profile the T cell repertoires of approximately 650 subjects and linked those repertoires to cytomegalovirus serostatus. A separate validation cohort of 100 to 150 different subjects was used in addition to the roughly 640-subject first cohort. The study combined high-throughput TCR immunosequencing, statistical association of individual TCRs with disease status, and machine learning to predict cytomegalovirus infection status. A later analysis re-examined previously published TCR beta repertoires from about 700 donors and added high-resolution HLA genotyping to investigate patterns of TCR occurrence. The later analysis used no new phenotypic data to find candidate immune exposures, relying instead on TCR beta sequences and their occurrence across donors. An earlier analysis of fewer than 750 of the donors used high-throughput TCR beta sequencing to judge whether each TCR beta V gene segment behaved as functional or pseudogenic. Donor age, sex, ethnicity and CMV serostatus were compiled together with the repertoire data. Genome-wide SNP genotypes for about 65% of the roughly 670 donors were used in a later genetic analysis, which treated that subset as a discovery cohort. Every discovery cohort repertoire had been produced on one sequencing platform. HLA typing included class I and class II loci at four-digit resolution. The number of donors typed differed by locus, with about 629-630 for A, B, C, DRB1 and DQB1, more than 500 for DQA1, nearly 610 for DPA1, and 400 to 490 for DPB1. Four to six DR-DQ haplotypes were handled as single units for association and clustering, since linkage in the cohort was strong. Among 300 to 450 genotyped donors of the cohort, an average of around 240,000 unique TCR beta nucleotide sequences were sequenced per donor, around 18% of them non-productive. Beyond this particular receptor, the publication reports: In vitro tests confirmed that a few of the cytomegalovirus-associated TCR beta chains recognize cytomegalovirus antigens. Only TCR beta chains were sequenced in this cohort, and the absence of alpha or paired-chain data limited detectable features. Compared with the 666-donor mean, donors in an Asian-associated ancestry cluster had fewer N-insertions in productive TCRs, according to a later genetic analysis. In a later analysis, HLA-associated TCR beta chains were found to be more clonally expanded and to have lower generation probabilities than equally common non-associated chains. According to a later analysis, parvovirus B19, influenza, CMV and Epstein-Barr virus appeared linked to several top co-occurrence clusters. A group of highly shared sequence variants was considered likely to be a technical artifact of the sequencing pipeline. V-gene and J-gene trimming of TCR beta chains was associated with a missense DCLRE1C variant in a later genetic analysis, and the association was replicated in an independent cohort. In a later analysis, TCR association rates were found to vary across HLA loci, with the most associated TCRs seen for DRB1 alleles and the fewest for HLA-C alleles. Linkage disequilibrium might explain the correlated functional status among segregating V segments, but an unknown experimental factor could not be ruled out. Sequencing depth was assumed to be roughly uniform across donors in the presence/absence analyses, though that assumption may not hold. Cytomegalovirus status was reported to be diagnosed by the classifier with high specificity and sensitivity in both the original and validation cohorts. Strong co-occurrence of HLA alleles, especially DR and DQ, made assigning TCR associations to individual alleles difficult. The only immune exposure information available for the cohort was CMV serostatus. Because counts were too low, 15 to 20 rarely observed V segments, including chromosome 9 orphons, were excluded from the earlier analysis of a few hundred of the donors. While some public TCRs were present in many individuals, most TCR sequences turned up only very rarely across donors. In the study, 150 to 200 TCR beta chains were listed as associated with cytomegalovirus. A further reported finding was that TCR beta sequences accurately predicted the HLA-A and HLA-B alleles for most subjects in the first cohort. In a later analysis, most CMV-associated TCR beta chains were found to appear HLA-restricted, with HLA associations seemingly driven largely by CMV exposure. Some IMGT-functional V segments, including TRBV6-2 and TRBV6-3, could not be distinguished by the 87-base-pair reads and were therefore excluded. The authors suggested that the approach could potentially be generalized to other disease states and immunological phenotypes. A later analysis associated about 17,000 TCR beta sequences with specific HLA alleles at a false discovery rate of 0.05. HLA typing was unavailable for some donors at each locus, so association tests used only the typed subset. In an earlier analysis of fewer than 750 of the donors, most TCR beta V segments were observed in productive rearrangements about 90% or about 30% of the time, broadly matching IMGT annotations.

Remarks on this clone: It lacks a known antigen. Base-call qualities are not available, and no considerably larger clone is one nucleotide away.

The cohort was made up of about 610 healthy bone marrow donors. Cohort members were all nominally healthy when sampled, although unrecorded immune exposures were likely present. The donor tested CMV seronegative, placing the donor among the 352 seronegative members of the cohort. Each donor provided a peripheral blood sample, and peripheral blood mononuclear cells were used for TCR beta sequencing. The Qiagen DNeasy Blood Extraction Kit was used to extract genomic DNA from the blood cell samples. The CDR3 measures 14 amino acids from cysteine to phenylalanine. Only the CDR3 portion is preserved as DNA: 42 bases, with reading frame beginning at the first base. V and J are truncated by 3 bases and 9 bases respectively, leaving an intervening sequence of 15 bases. Looking up the germline V gene (reference sequence) yields CDR1 LNHDA and CDR2 SQIVND. The receptor library was made with the immunoSEQ multiplex PCR assay. A mixture of 60 forward primers for TCR Vbeta segments and 13 reverse primers for TCR Jbeta segments was used in the multiplex PCR. A multiplex PCR assay on genomic DNA amplified the CDR3 region of rearranged TCR beta genes. On the Illumina HiSeq System, the amplified TCR beta libraries were sequenced as 87-base-pair reads. In the paper's pipeline: In a later analysis, 80 million or so unique TCR beta chains were counted across the roughly 700 repertoires, and roughly 11 million of these chains were shared by at least two donors. Raw reads were error-corrected and collapsed into unique sequences by a nearest-neighbor algorithm in which closely related sequences were merged to remove PCR and sequencing errors. V, D and J gene segments were assigned by aligning CDR3 sequences to IMGT reference sequences. For a sequence to be retained, a match of at least six nucleotides to both a V gene segment and a J gene segment was required. Rearrangements were called productive when the CDR3 lacked stop codons and stayed in frame with V and J; all others were non-productive. CDR3 was defined according to IMGT convention as the region running from the second conserved V-encoded cysteine to the conserved J-encoded phenylalanine. In an earlier analysis of around 600 of the donors, sequences lacking an unambiguous match to a single V gene segment were excluded. In an earlier analysis of several hundred of the donors, a V segment was called functional when productive rearrangements were above 56.7%, and segregating when the standard deviation between donors exceeded 5%. A statistical classification framework was developed to diagnose cytomegalovirus status using the catalog of TCR beta chain sequences. A later analysis assigned V and J genes by comparing TCR nucleotide sequences with IMGT/GENE-DB human TR gene sequences. In a later analysis, CDR3 sequences and most-parsimonious VDJ recombination scenarios were assigned using the TCRdist pipeline. A later analysis defined each TCR beta chain by its CDR3 amino acid sequence plus V-gene family, and excluded reads lacking a unique V-gene family. In a later analysis, several hundred highly shared, low-generation-probability nucleotide sequences were removed to address suspected cross-contamination and a sequencing artifact. For each public chain, a later analysis derived a clonal expansion index from normalized ranks of inferred template counts within each repertoire. Generation probabilities in a later analysis came from a VDJ recombination model fitted to out-of-frame rearrangements, and those results were checked against IGoR. Hypergeometric tests were used in a later analysis to score TCR-TCR, TCR-HLA and TCR-CMV co-occurrence, with a repertoire-size bias correction applied to the TCR pairs. A later analysis estimated false discovery rates by permuting HLA or CMV assignments 20 times. In a later analysis, co-occurring TCRs were grouped using DBSCAN, with TCRdist sequence similarity added in when clustering inside HLA-allele-positive subsets. For co-occurrence clustering, repertoires with fewer than 30,000 or more than 120,000 public chains were excluded, along with about five repertoires with anomalous nucleotide sharing. Here the immuneACCESS table is served through TCRdb, limited to in-frame sequences with V and J called. Missing clones are a known gap in these copies; in checked studies unresolved V genes cover under half, and the rest lacks a known reason. V, J and clone size were drawn from that table, and D and trimming were deduced from the DNA. A total of some 150,000 clones appear in this sample, more than 65% of them only once. The ten biggest clones cover under 2% of the sample.

Recombination connected TRBV19 to TRBJ1-5, with TRBD1 tentatively as D gene (5 bases match). Sequenced material: PBMCs. The clonotype comes from a woman in her 30s in good health and CMV-seronegative. In nucleotides, the sequence is TGTGCCAGTAGTATTGGGGGGACCTTAGGGCCCCAGCATTTT. It encodes CASSIGGTLGPQHF.